The rows below give T cell receptor beta chains drawn from one sample of a study of identifying expanded T cells in peripheral blood. Using immunoSEQ multiplex PCR, the repertoire was profiled, and TCRdb retains in-frame clones only, with some absent. The sample carries about 100,000 clones, more than 70% recorded once. Specimen: blood. The receptors were sampled from a person aged 18-69 years in good health. The CDR3 runs from the conserved cysteine through the conserved F or W. The D gene is left open where the match is weak. Clone size, where shown, is once, few, many, or a class for clones that have expanded.

d_gene: TRBD2
v_gene: TRBV5-1
j_gene: TRBJ2-3
abundance: .
CDR3nt: TGCGCCAGCAGCCTTTTAGGACTAGCTGATACGCAGTATTTT
CDR3aa: CASSLLGLADTQYF

d_gene: TRBD2
v_gene: TRBV2
j_gene: TRBJ2-3
abundance: once
CDR3nt: TGTGCCAGCAGTGAACTAGCGGGGGATACGCAGTATTTT
CDR3aa: CASSELAGDTQYF

d_gene: TRBD2
v_gene: TRBV2
j_gene: TRBJ2-5
abundance: .
CDR3nt: TGTGCCAGCAGGGGCGAGGGAGGGCGAGAGACCCAGTACTTC
CDR3aa: CASRGEGGRETQYF

d_gene: .
v_gene: TRBV11-3
j_gene: TRBJ2-2
abundance: .
CDR3nt: TGTGCCAGCAGCCGGGGTGACGGGGAGCTGTTTTTT
CDR3aa: CASSRGDGELFF

d_gene: .
v_gene: TRBV5-6
j_gene: TRBJ1-1
abundance: .
CDR3nt: TGTGCCAGCAGCTCATACAGGGACACTGAAGCTTTCTTT
CDR3aa: CASSSYRDTEAFF

d_gene: .
v_gene: TRBV5-8
j_gene: TRBJ2-3
abundance: once
CDR3nt: TGTGCCAGCAGCTTGGGGGGACTTCCCACAGATACGCAGTATTTT
CDR3aa: CASSLGGLPTDTQYF

d_gene: .
v_gene: TRBV5-1
j_gene: TRBJ1-1
abundance: .
CDR3nt: TGCGCCAGCAAAAGTCAGGGGCTGAACACTGAAGCTTTCTTT
CDR3aa: CASKSQGLNTEAFF

d_gene: TRBD1
v_gene: TRBV9
j_gene: TRBJ1-4
abundance: .
CDR3nt: TGTGCCAGCAGCGTAAGTCCAACAGGGGCCACTAATGAAAAACTGTTTTTT
CDR3aa: CASSVSPTGATNEKLFF

d_gene: .
v_gene: TRBV29-1
j_gene: TRBJ2-7
abundance: .
CDR3nt: TGCAGCGTTGATCTCGGGGGCTACGAGCAGTACTTC
CDR3aa: CSVDLGGYEQYF

d_gene: TRBD1
v_gene: TRBV6-5
j_gene: TRBJ1-1
abundance: .
CDR3nt: TGTGCCAGCAGTGCCCCGGGACAGGCTTTCTTT
CDR3aa: CASSAPGQAFF

d_gene: TRBD2
v_gene: TRBV30
j_gene: TRBJ2-5
abundance: .
CDR3nt: TGTGCCGGGCAAGGACTAGCGTGGGAGACCCAGTACTTC
CDR3aa: CAGQGLAWETQYF

d_gene: .
v_gene: TRBV28
j_gene: TRBJ2-5
abundance: .
CDR3nt: TGTGCCAGCAGTTTGGGAGAGACCCAGTACTTC
CDR3aa: CASSLGETQYF

d_gene: .
v_gene: TRBV7-6
j_gene: TRBJ2-7
abundance: .
CDR3nt: TGTGCCAGCAGCCCAGGGGGGCTTATAGAGCAGTACTTC
CDR3aa: CASSPGGLIEQYF

d_gene: .
v_gene: TRBV9
j_gene: TRBJ1-3
abundance: .
CDR3nt: TGTGCCAGCAGCGTAGCGGGGGGAACTGGAAACACCATATATTTT
CDR3aa: CASSVAGGTGNTIYF

d_gene: .
v_gene: TRBV11-2
j_gene: TRBJ1-2
abundance: .
CDR3nt: TGTGCCAGCAGCTTAGATCTGCGTTTCGGTGGCTACACCTTC
CDR3aa: CASSLDLRFGGYTF

d_gene: .
v_gene: TRBV7-3
j_gene: TRBJ2-1
abundance: .
CDR3nt: TGTGCCAGCACCTCTGGGGGAGTAAGTAATGAGCAGTTCTTC
CDR3aa: CASTSGGVSNEQFF

d_gene: .
v_gene: TRBV7-2
j_gene: TRBJ1-3
abundance: many
CDR3nt: TGTGCCAGCAGCAAGCGGGGGCTCGGAAACACCATATATTTT
CDR3aa: CASSKRGLGNTIYF

d_gene: .
v_gene: TRBV27
j_gene: TRBJ2-7
abundance: .
CDR3nt: TGTGCCAGCAGTACCGCCGGGGAGCCCTACGAGCAGTACTTC
CDR3aa: CASSTAGEPYEQYF

d_gene: .
v_gene: TRBV7-6
j_gene: TRBJ1-4
abundance: .
CDR3nt: TGTGCCAGCAGCCCAGAATGGGGGGAAAAACTGTTTTTT
CDR3aa: CASSPEWGEKLFF

d_gene: TRBD1
v_gene: TRBV2
j_gene: TRBJ1-2
abundance: .
CDR3nt: TGTGCCAGCACAACCCGGGACAGGGGGCGCGGCTACACCTTC
CDR3aa: CASTTRDRGRGYTF

d_gene: TRBD2
v_gene: TRBV10-2
j_gene: TRBJ2-2
abundance: .
CDR3nt: TGCGCCAGCAGTGACCCGGGACTAGGCACCGGGGAGCTGTTTTTT
CDR3aa: CASSDPGLGTGELFF

d_gene: .
v_gene: TRBV7-9
j_gene: TRBJ1-3
abundance: once
CDR3nt: TGTGCCAGCAGCTCATCATCTGGAAACACCATATATTTT
CDR3aa: CASSSSSGNTIYF

d_gene: TRBD1
v_gene: TRBV6-1
j_gene: TRBJ1-2
abundance: .
CDR3nt: TGTGCCAGCAGTGAAGCTAGGGGACAGGGTCACTATGGCTACACCTTC
CDR3aa: CASSEARGQGHYGYTF

d_gene: .
v_gene: TRBV19
j_gene: TRBJ2-4
abundance: .
CDR3nt: TGTGCCAGTAGCCCCCCCGGACCACAACGAAACATTCAGTACTTC
CDR3aa: CASSPPGPQRNIQYF

d_gene: TRBD1
v_gene: TRBV7-9
j_gene: TRBJ1-1
abundance: .
CDR3nt: TGTGCCAGCAGCTCCACGGGACAGCTCGCTGAAGCTTTCTTT
CDR3aa: CASSSTGQLAEAFF

d_gene: TRBD2
v_gene: TRBV7-2
j_gene: TRBJ2-7
abundance: .
CDR3nt: TGTGCCAGCAGCTTACTAGCGGATAACGAGCAGTACTTC
CDR3aa: CASSLLADNEQYF

d_gene: .
v_gene: TRBV18
j_gene: TRBJ2-7
abundance: once
CDR3nt: TGTGCCAGCTCACCCGGGACGTCGAACGAGCAGTACTTC
CDR3aa: CASSPGTSNEQYF

d_gene: .
v_gene: TRBV7-2
j_gene: TRBJ2-5
abundance: .
CDR3nt: TGTGCCAGCAGCTTAGCCAGGGAGACCCAGTACTTC
CDR3aa: CASSLARETQYF

d_gene: .
v_gene: TRBV20-1
j_gene: TRBJ2-5
abundance: .
CDR3nt: TGCAGTGCCCCACGAAGGGAGACCCAGTACTTC
CDR3aa: CSAPRRETQYF

d_gene: .
v_gene: TRBV7-9
j_gene: TRBJ2-7
abundance: .
CDR3nt: TGTGCCAGCAGCTTAGCGGCAGGGACCCCCGAGCAGTACTTC
CDR3aa: CASSLAAGTPEQYF

d_gene: .
v_gene: TRBV28
j_gene: TRBJ1-2
abundance: .
CDR3nt: TGTGCCAGCAGTTTGCACGGGAGCAACTATGGCTACACCTTC
CDR3aa: CASSLHGSNYGYTF

d_gene: .
v_gene: TRBV7-9
j_gene: TRBJ1-4
abundance: .
CDR3nt: TGTGCCAGCAGCTTAGGCCAGCCTGCAACTAATGAAAAACTGTTTTTT
CDR3aa: CASSLGQPATNEKLFF

d_gene: .
v_gene: TRBV6-6
j_gene: TRBJ1-5
abundance: .
CDR3nt: TGTGCCAGCAGTTACAAGGGTTCGGGCAATCAGCCCCAGCATTTT
CDR3aa: CASSYKGSGNQPQHF

d_gene: .
v_gene: TRBV5-6
j_gene: TRBJ2-1
abundance: .
CDR3nt: TGTGCCAGCAGCTTGATTCACCTACGGCATGAGCAGTTCTTC
CDR3aa: CASSLIHLRHEQFF

d_gene: .
v_gene: TRBV7-7
j_gene: TRBJ2-3
abundance: .
CDR3nt: TGTGCCAGCAGCCCGGGGGGCGCGGGCACAGATACGCAGTATTTT
CDR3aa: CASSPGGAGTDTQYF

d_gene: .
v_gene: TRBV7-2
j_gene: TRBJ2-1
abundance: .
CDR3nt: TGTGCCAGCAGCGCTCGGAGTTCGGGGTACAATGAGCAGTTCTTC
CDR3aa: CASSARSSGYNEQFF

d_gene: .
v_gene: TRBV27
j_gene: TRBJ1-2
abundance: .
CDR3nt: TGTGCCAGCGGACGGTCGTATGGCTATGGCTACACCTTC
CDR3aa: CASGRSYGYGYTF

d_gene: .
v_gene: TRBV30
j_gene: TRBJ2-7
abundance: .
CDR3nt: TGTGCCTGGAGAAGTCTCCGTGAGAACGAGCAGTACTTC
CDR3aa: CAWRSLRENEQYF

d_gene: .
v_gene: TRBV7-9
j_gene: TRBJ2-7
abundance: .
CDR3nt: TGTGCCAGCAGCTTAGACCCTTACGAGCAGTACTTC
CDR3aa: CASSLDPYEQYF

d_gene: .
v_gene: TRBV11-2
j_gene: TRBJ2-7
abundance: .
CDR3nt: TGTGCCAGCAGCTTCAGGCACGGACCCTACGAGCAGTACTTC
CDR3aa: CASSFRHGPYEQYF

d_gene: .
v_gene: TRBV19
j_gene: TRBJ1-1
abundance: .
CDR3nt: TGTGCCAGTAACTTTGGTGGCCGCACTGAAGCTTTCTTT
CDR3aa: CASNFGGRTEAFF

d_gene: .
v_gene: TRBV19
j_gene: TRBJ1-2
abundance: .
CDR3nt: TGTGCCAGTAGTTCGAGCTATGGCTACACCTTC
CDR3aa: CASSSSYGYTF

d_gene: .
v_gene: TRBV6-6
j_gene: TRBJ1-2
abundance: .
CDR3nt: TGTGCCAGCAGAGACGAAGCTAACTATGGCTACACCTTC
CDR3aa: CASRDEANYGYTF

d_gene: TRBD1
v_gene: TRBV5-1
j_gene: TRBJ1-4
abundance: .
CDR3nt: TGCGCCAGCAGCTTCCAGGGGGACGGAAATGAAAAACTGTTTTTT
CDR3aa: CASSFQGDGNEKLFF

d_gene: TRBD2
v_gene: TRBV28
j_gene: TRBJ2-1
abundance: .
CDR3nt: TGTGCCAGCAGTCCGAGGCCCGGCGGGGGATACAATGAGCAGTTCTTC
CDR3aa: CASSPRPGGGYNEQFF

d_gene: TRBD1
v_gene: TRBV6-1
j_gene: TRBJ1-2
abundance: once
CDR3nt: TGTGCCAGTTCAGGGACAGAGGTCTATGGCTACACCTTC
CDR3aa: CASSGTEVYGYTF

d_gene: .
v_gene: TRBV7-9
j_gene: TRBJ2-1
abundance: .
CDR3nt: TGTGCCAGCAGCTTAGACAGCGAAGTCAATGAGCAGTTCTTC
CDR3aa: CASSLDSEVNEQFF

d_gene: .
v_gene: TRBV6-1
j_gene: TRBJ1-4
abundance: .
CDR3nt: TGTGCCAGCAGTGGCGGGGGGGGCCACGGAAATGAAAAACTGTTTTTT
CDR3aa: CASSGGGGHGNEKLFF

d_gene: .
v_gene: TRBV7-9
j_gene: TRBJ1-1
abundance: .
CDR3nt: TGTGCCAGCAGCTTAGGCGGGCGAAGGGCGACCACTGAAGCTTTCTTT
CDR3aa: CASSLGGRRATTEAFF